The present entry profiles one T cell receptor beta chain with its context. These data originate in a study of somatic mutations in cytotoxic T cells in rheumatoid arthritis. The overall study: No treatment had yet been given when patient blood (roughly 31 ml EDTA) was drawn, right after diagnosis.

After removal of 5 bases from V and 14 bases from J, the junction contained 5 bases not matched to a gene. Germline V gene lookup returns CDR1 MNHEY and CDR2 SMNVEV (reference sequence). The CDR3 runs 11 residues. The protocol was immunoSEQ multiplex PCR, while the TCRdb copy is restricted to in-frame clones and leaves out a portion. The repertoire holds about 14,000 clones, with roughly 80% as singletons. This sequence joins TRBV27 and TRBJ2-1; TRBD1 aligns across 8 bases. The sequence was collected from an adult with rheumatoid arthritis. Sequenced input: CD8+ T cells sorted from blood. The DNA for the CDR3 is TGTGCCAGCAGTCCCGGACAGGGAGAGTTCTTC. It yields the protein CASSPGQGEFF.